A single T cell receptor beta chain is shown here with its context. Documented time point: time of PML onset. The table came from immunoSEQ multiplex PCR; TCRdb's copy has only in-frame clones and leaves some out. The table lists over 25,000 clones, roughly 87% of them singletons. This entry belongs to a study of multiple sclerosis patients with progressive multifocal leukoencephalopathy. The CDR3 is made up of 13 amino acids. CDR1 and CDR2 (germline): MNHEY, SMNVEV (reference sequence). Trimming stripped 6 bases from V and 5 bases from J, with 11 bases between. The receptor was derived from a human donor with progressive multifocal leukoencephalopathy. The chain couples TRBV27 to TRBJ1-5; maybe TRBD1 (5 bases). The starting material was PBMCs, obtained from a patient treated with natalizumab. For the CDR3, the DNA is TGTGCCAGCAGCGGGACGGTACATCAGCCCCAGCATTTT. Translated: CASSGTVHQPQHF.